Below are 31 T cell receptor beta chains sequenced from a single sample in a study of CXCR3-negative and CXCR3-positive naive CD8 T cells. TRB cDNA libraries were made by UMI-labeled 5' RACE. No DNA is given; TCRdb re-called the 5' RACE reads and lists each CDR3 protein once. This sample's clone table lists tens of thousands of distinct CDR3 sequences. Input material: memory CD8+ T cells from blood. The receptor set was obtained from a human donor in good health. Some clones in this sample may be carry-over from other donors' samples.

The chain couples TRBV2 to TRBJ1-1. CDR3 length: 13 residues. Germline loops: CDR1 SNHLY, CDR2 FYNNEI. CDR3 amino acids: CASNLGRNTEAFF.

The J gene is TRBJ2-3, the V gene TRBV29-1; checking the TCRdb D call of TRBD2 is not possible without DNA. CDR3 length: 17 amino acids. Germline loops: CDR1 SQVTM, CDR2 ANQGSEA. This chain's CDR3 is CSARGTSGGTSTDTQYF.

This chain links TRBV4-3 with TRBJ2-7. The CDR3 is made up of 14 amino acids. Germline loops: CDR1 LGHNA, CDR2 YSLEER. The CDR3 loop is CASSQGVETYEQYF.

The chain combines TRBV12-3 or TRBV12-4 with TRBJ2-2; without DNA, the TCRdb call of TRBD1 cannot be checked. This CDR3 contains 12 residues. CDR3 residues: CASTPHTGELFF.

The genes are TRBV6-2 or TRBV6-3 and TRBJ2-5. The germline V gene encodes CDR1 MNHEY and CDR2 SVGEGT. CDR3 length: 17 residues. This chain's CDR3 is CASSYSVTAVTQETQYF.

The chain carries TRBV4-1 and TRBJ2-3; TCRdb reports TRBD2, a call that lacks DNA to check it against. Germline V gene data show CDR1 as MGHRA and CDR2 as YSYEKL. The CDR3 totals 17 residues. The CDR3 loop is CASSPEGLPGGTDTQYF.

The chain combines TRBV7-9 with TRBJ2-3; with no DNA, the TCRdb D assignment of TRBD1 cannot be verified. The CDR3 is 16 residues long. Germline CDR1 and CDR2: SEHNR and FQNEAQ (reference sequence). CDR3 region: CASSSPDRELTDTQYF.

J is TRBJ1-2 and V is TRBV25-1; with no DNA, the TCRdb D assignment of TRBD1 cannot be verified. CDR1 MGHDK and CDR2 SYGVNS come from the germline V gene. This CDR3 contains 14 residues. CDR3 region: CASSRTGLDYGYTF.

This chain connects TRBV11-3 to TRBJ2-1; TCRdb indicates TRBD1, and absent DNA this call remains unverified. Germline-derived CDR1 and CDR2 are SGHNT and YENEEA. There are 17 residues in the CDR3. This CDR3 reads CASSSADRVSSYNEQFF.

The rearrangement links TRBV5-4 to TRBJ2-2; TCRdb names TRBD2, which stays unverified in the absence of DNA. Germline loops: CDR1 SGHNT, CDR2 YYREEE (reference sequence). The CDR3 contains 12 residues. CDR3: CAGTVDTGELFF.

The V call is TRBV6-2 or TRBV6-3, the J call TRBJ2-6. The CDR3 runs 15 residues. Germline V gives CDR1 MNHEY, CDR2 SVGEGT. This CDR3 is CASSLQGSGANVLTF.

The chain couples TRBV29-1 to TRBJ2-7. Per the germline V gene, CDR1 is SQVTM and CDR2 is ANQGSEA. There are 12 residues in the CDR3. The CDR3 spells CSVGEAAHEQYF.

This chain connects TRBV6-4 to TRBJ2-6; TCRdb reports TRBD2, a call that lacks DNA to check it against. The V gene's germline CDR1 is MRHNA and CDR2 SNTAGT. This CDR3 region has 17 residues. The CDR3: CASSDASGGSGANVLTF.

This rearrangement joins TRBV6-6 to TRBJ2-7. Germline CDR1 and CDR2: MNHNY and SVGAGI (reference sequence). This CDR3 is built from 13 residues. CDR3 sequence: CASSYGANYEQYF.

The J gene is TRBJ2-1, the V gene TRBV28; no DNA is available, so the TRBD2 call from TCRdb remains unchecked. CDR1 MDHEN and CDR2 SYDVKM come from the germline V gene. The CDR3 has 17 amino acids. CDR3 in amino acids: CASSPSHGFSFYNEQFF.

The CDR3 protein is CSVVGTLAKNIQYF. The genes are TRBV29-1 and TRBJ2-4; TCRdb designates TRBD1, a call that cannot be tested without DNA. Germline assignment: CDR1 SQVTM and CDR2 ANQGSEA. The CDR3 runs 14 residues.

The chain has TRBV29-1 and TRBJ2-3; TCRdb reports TRBD1, a call that lacks DNA to check it against. The CDR3 spans 14 residues. From germline, CDR1 is SQVTM and CDR2 ANQGSEA. CDR3 in amino acids: CSVNQGDSTDTQYF.

The chain links TRBV20-1 to TRBJ2-7; no DNA is available, so the TRBD1 call from TCRdb remains unchecked. The germline gives CDR1 DFQATT, CDR2 SNEGSKA (reference sequence). This CDR3 is 16 amino acids long. This CDR3 is CSATLTGTGTSYEQYF.

This chain uses TRBV12-3 or TRBV12-4 with TRBJ2-3; TCRdb's D call of TRBD2 is untestable without DNA. The length of the CDR3 is 15 residues. The CDR3 loop is CASSPGLAGTDTQYF.

CDR3 loop: CASSPGRFDGYTF. The genes are TRBV12-3 or TRBV12-4 and TRBJ1-2; TCRdb selects TRBD1, and the lack of DNA leaves this call unchecked. This CDR3 spans 13 amino acids.

The chain couples TRBV7-2 to TRBJ1-5. Germline lookup yields CDR1 SGHTA and CDR2 FQGNSA. The CDR3 is 14 residues long. The CDR3 here is CASSPDLGNQPQHF.

V usage is TRBV4-2 and J usage is TRBJ2-3. From germline, CDR1 is LGHNA and CDR2 YNFKEQ. CDR3 length: 15 residues. CDR3 loop: CASSQADHGTDTQYF.

V and J are TRBV20-1 and TRBJ2-3; TCRdb's D gene call, TRBD2, goes unchecked for lack of DNA. CDR3 size: 18 residues. Germline CDR1 DFQATT, CDR2 SNEGSKA (reference sequence). The CDR3 reads CSARVIEGLAGITDTQYF.

The chain employs TRBV7-9 and TRBJ2-1; TCRdb selects TRBD1, and the lack of DNA leaves this call unchecked. The CDR3 length is 12 residues. Germline CDR1 SEHNR, CDR2 FQNEAQ (reference sequence). CDR3 protein: CASSPTGYEQFF.

This chain links TRBV28 with TRBJ2-7; TCRdb gives TRBD2 as the D gene, but with no DNA this cannot be confirmed. CDR1 MDHEN and CDR2 SYDVKM come from the germline V gene. The CDR3 is 15 residues long. CDR3 loop: CASSFRGLGSYEQYF.

The gene calls are TRBV12-3 or TRBV12-4 and TRBJ2-3; TCRdb designates TRBD1, a call that cannot be tested without DNA. The CDR3 runs to 14 residues. CDR3: CAISRGRGVDTQYF.

The rearrangement links TRBV5-5 to TRBJ2-1; the TCRdb D gene call, TRBD1, has no DNA to confirm it. The CDR3 is 15 residues long. The germline CDR1 and CDR2 sequences are SGHKS and YYEKEE (reference sequence). CDR3 protein: CASSPRGDRGGEQFF. Full variable domain (remainder filled in from reference TRBV5-5 and TRBJ2-1): DAGVTQSPTHLIKTRGQQVTLRCSPISGHKSVSWYQQVLGQGPQFIFQYYEKEERGRGNFPDRFSARQFPNYSSELNVNALLLGDSALYLCASSPRGDRGGEQFFGPGTRLTVL.

According to its frequency, this clonotype is medium-sized. The genes are TRBV20-1 and TRBJ2-5; the TRBD1 assignment by TCRdb is unverifiable without DNA. The CDR3 is 19 residues long. Germline V lookup: CDR1 DFQATT, CDR2 SNEGSKA (reference sequence). CDR3 region: CSAKGPTSGTVLPMETQYF.

The CDR3 protein is CASSLGVSEQYF. The rearrangement uses TRBV28 and TRBJ2-7. There are 12 residues in the CDR3. Germline CDR1 and CDR2: MDHEN and SYDVKM.

The CDR3 here is CASSLANWDRALANTEAFF. This chain uses TRBV7-6 with TRBJ1-1; TCRdb names TRBD1, which stays unverified in the absence of DNA. The CDR3 extends over 19 amino acids. The germline CDR1 and CDR2 sequences are SGHVS and FNYEAQ.

The chain couples TRBV7-2 to TRBJ2-1; without DNA, the TCRdb call of TRBD2 cannot be checked. This CDR3 region has 19 residues. Germline-derived CDR1 and CDR2 are SGHTA and FQGNSA. This CDR3 reads CASSWSHRLAGGPYNEQFF.